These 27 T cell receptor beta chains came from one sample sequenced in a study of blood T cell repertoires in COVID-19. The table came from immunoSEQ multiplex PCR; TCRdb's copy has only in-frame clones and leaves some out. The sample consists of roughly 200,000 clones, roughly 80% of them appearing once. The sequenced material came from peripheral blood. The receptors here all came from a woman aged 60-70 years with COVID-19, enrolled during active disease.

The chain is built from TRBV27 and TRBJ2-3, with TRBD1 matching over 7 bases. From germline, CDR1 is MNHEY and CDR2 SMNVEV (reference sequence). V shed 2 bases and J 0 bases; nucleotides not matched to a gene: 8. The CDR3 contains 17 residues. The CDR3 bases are TGTGCCAGCAGTTTACTAGGGGGCCATACTAGCACAGATACGCAGTATTTT. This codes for CASSLLGGHTSTDTQYF.

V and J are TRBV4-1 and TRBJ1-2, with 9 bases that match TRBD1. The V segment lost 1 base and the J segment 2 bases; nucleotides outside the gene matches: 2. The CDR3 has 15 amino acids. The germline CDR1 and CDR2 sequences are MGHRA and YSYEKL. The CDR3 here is CASSQGDRANYGYTF. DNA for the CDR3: TGCGCCAGCAGCCAAGGGGACAGGGCCAACTATGGCTACACCTTC.

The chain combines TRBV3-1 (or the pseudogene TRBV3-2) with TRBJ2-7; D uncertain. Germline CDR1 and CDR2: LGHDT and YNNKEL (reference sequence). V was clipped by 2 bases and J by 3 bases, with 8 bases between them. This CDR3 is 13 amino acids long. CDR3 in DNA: TGTGCCAGCAGCCAACCCTCCTACTACGAGCAGTACTTC. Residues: CASSQPSYYEQYF.

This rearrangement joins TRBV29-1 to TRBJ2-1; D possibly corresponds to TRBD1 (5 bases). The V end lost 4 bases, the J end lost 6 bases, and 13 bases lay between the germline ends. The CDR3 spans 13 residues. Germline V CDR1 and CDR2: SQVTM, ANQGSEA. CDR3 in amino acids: CSVAYTQGNEQFF. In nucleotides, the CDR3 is TGCAGCGTTGCATATACCCAGGGCAATGAGCAGTTCTTC.

The CDR3 DNA is TGTGCCAGCAGCTTAGATCTGAGGGATTCACCCCTCCACTTT. Residues: CASSLDLRDSPLHF. The chain couples TRBV11-3 to TRBJ1-6; D is ambiguous. Germline values: CDR1 SGHNT, CDR2 YENEEA. Trimming left V 0 bases short and J 8 bases short, with 8 bases between. The CDR3 totals 14 residues.

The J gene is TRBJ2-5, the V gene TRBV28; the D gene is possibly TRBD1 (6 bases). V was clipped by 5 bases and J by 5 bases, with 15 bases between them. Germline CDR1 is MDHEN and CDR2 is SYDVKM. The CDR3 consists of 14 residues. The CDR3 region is CASSPTWGRETQYF. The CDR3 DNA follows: TGTGCCAGCAGTCCTACATGGGGGCGGGAGACCCAGTACTTC.

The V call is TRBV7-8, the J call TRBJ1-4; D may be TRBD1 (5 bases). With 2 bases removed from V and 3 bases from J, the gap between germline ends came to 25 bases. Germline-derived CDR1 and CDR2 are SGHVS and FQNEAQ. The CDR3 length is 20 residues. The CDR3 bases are TGTGCCAGCAGCTTATCTATGGTGTGGCGGGACTCCTGGGCTAATGAAAAACTGTTTTTT. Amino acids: CASSLSMVWRDSWANEKLFF.

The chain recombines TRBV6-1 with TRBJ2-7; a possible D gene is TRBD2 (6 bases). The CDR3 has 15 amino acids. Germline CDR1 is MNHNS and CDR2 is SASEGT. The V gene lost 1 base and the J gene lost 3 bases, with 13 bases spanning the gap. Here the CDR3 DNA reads TGTGCCAGCAGTGAAGACCAGGCGGAGGGCTACGAGCAGTACGTC. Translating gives CASSEDQAEGYEQYV.

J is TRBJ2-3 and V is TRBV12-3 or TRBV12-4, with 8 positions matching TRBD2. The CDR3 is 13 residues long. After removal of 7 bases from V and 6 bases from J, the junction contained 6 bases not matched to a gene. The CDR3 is CASMAGGADTQYF. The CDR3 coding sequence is TGTGCCAGCATGGCGGGAGGAGCGGATACGCAGTATTTT.

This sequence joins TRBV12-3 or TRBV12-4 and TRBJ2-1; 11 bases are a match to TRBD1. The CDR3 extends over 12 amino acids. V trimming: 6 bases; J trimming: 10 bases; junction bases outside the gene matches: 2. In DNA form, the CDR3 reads TGTGCCAGCAGGGGACAGGGGGTCGAGCAGTTCTTC. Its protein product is CASRGQGVEQFF.

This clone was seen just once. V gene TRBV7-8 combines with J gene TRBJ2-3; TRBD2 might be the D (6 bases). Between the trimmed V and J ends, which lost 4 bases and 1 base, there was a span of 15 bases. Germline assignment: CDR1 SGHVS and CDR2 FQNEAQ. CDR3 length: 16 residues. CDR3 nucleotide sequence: TGTGCCAGCAGCTACGACCGGGACTTGCGCACAGATACGCAGTATTTT. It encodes CASSYDRDLRTDTQYF.

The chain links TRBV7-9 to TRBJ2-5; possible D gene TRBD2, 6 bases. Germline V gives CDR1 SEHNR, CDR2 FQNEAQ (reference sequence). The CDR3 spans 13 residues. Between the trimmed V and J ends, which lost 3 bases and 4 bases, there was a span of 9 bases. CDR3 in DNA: TGTGCCAGCAGCTTGACTAGTCGAGAGACCCAGTACTTC. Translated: CASSLTSRETQYF.

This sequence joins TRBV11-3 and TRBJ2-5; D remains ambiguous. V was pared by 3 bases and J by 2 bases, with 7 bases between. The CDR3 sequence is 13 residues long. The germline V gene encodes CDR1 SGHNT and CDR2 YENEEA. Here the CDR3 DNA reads TGTGCCAGCAGCTTTTCGGGTCAAGAGACCCAGTACTTC. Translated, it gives CASSFSGQETQYF.

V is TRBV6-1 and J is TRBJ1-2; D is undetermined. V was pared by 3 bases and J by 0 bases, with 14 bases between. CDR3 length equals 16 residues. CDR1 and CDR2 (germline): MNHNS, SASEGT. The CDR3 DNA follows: TGTGCCAGCAGTGAGTGGGCGGGAGGCCCTAACTATGGCTACACCTTC. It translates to CASSEWAGGPNYGYTF.

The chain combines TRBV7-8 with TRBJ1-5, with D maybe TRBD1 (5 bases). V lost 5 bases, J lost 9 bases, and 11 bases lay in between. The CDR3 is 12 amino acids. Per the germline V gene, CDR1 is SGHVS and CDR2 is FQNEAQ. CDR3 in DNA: TGTGCCAGCAGCCGCCCCGGGGGGCCCCAGCATTTT. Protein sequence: CASSRPGGPQHF.

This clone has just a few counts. Here the CDR3 reads CASSLGADTGELFF. The CDR3 DNA follows: TGTGCCAGCAGCTTGGGGGCGGACACCGGGGAGCTGTTTTTT. The chain joins TRBV7-2 to TRBJ2-2; D is perhaps TRBD1 (6 bases). CDR1 is SGHTA, CDR2 FQGNSA, per germline. V lost 3 bases and J 3 bases, leaving 8 bases between the germline ends. The CDR3 is 14 amino acids.

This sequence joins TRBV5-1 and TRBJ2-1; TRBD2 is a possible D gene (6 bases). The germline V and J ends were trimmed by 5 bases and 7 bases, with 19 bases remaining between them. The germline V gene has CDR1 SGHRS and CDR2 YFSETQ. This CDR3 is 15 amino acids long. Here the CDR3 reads CASSEARGRRNEQFF. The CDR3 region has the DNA TGCGCCAGCAGTGAGGCGCGGGGTCGTCGTAATGAGCAGTTCTTC.

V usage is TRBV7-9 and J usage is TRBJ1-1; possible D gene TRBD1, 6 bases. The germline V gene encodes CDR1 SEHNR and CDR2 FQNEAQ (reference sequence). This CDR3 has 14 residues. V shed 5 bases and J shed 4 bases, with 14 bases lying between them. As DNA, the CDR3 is TGTGCCAGCAGCCCCCACAGGGAGGGCACTGAAGCTTTCTTT. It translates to CASSPHREGTEAFF.

CDR3: CASSLGLSGSKTQYF. The CDR3 nucleotides are TGCGCCAGCAGCTTGGGTCTGTCAGGGTCAAAGACCCAGTACTTC. This sequence joins TRBV5-1 and TRBJ2-5; TRBD1 might be the D (5 bases). V shed 0 bases and J shed 6 bases, with 15 bases lying between them. Germline CDR1 is SGHRS and CDR2 is YFSETQ. CDR3 size: 15 residues.

The CDR3 nucleotides are TGTGCCAGCAGTTCCAAGGACAGAGGCCAGCCCCAGCATTTT. It codes for CASSSKDRGQPQHF. The chain combines TRBV27 with TRBJ1-5, with TRBD1 as a possible D gene (6 bases). The CDR3 loop spans 14 amino acids. The germline V gene encodes CDR1 MNHEY and CDR2 SMNVEV (reference sequence). Between the trimmed V and J ends, which lost 4 bases and 7 bases, there was a span of 14 bases.

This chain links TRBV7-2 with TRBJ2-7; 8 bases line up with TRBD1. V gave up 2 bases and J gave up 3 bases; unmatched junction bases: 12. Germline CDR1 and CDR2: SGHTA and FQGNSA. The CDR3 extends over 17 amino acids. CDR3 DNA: TGTGCCAGCAGCTTAAGTAGCTCGCAGGGGGCTCTCTACGAGCAGTACTTC. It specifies CASSLSSSQGALYEQYF.

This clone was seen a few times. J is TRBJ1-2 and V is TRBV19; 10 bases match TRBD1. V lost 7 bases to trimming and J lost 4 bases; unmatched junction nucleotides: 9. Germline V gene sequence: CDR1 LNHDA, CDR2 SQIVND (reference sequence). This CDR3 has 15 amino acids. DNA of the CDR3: TGTGCCAGTAATCCGGGACAGGGGCGAATCTATGGCTACACCTTC. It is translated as CASNPGQGRIYGYTF.

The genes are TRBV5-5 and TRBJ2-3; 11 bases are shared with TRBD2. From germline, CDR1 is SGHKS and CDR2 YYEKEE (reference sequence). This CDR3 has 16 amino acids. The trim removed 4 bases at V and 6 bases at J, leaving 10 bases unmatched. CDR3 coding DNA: TGTGCCAGCAGCCCCCTGACTAGCGGGGCGGCCGATACGCAGTATTTT. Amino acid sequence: CASSPLTSGAADTQYF.

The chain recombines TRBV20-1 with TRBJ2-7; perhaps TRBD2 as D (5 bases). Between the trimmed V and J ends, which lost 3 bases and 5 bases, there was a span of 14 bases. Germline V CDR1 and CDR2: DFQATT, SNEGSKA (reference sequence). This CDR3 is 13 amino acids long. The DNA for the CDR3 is TGCAGTGCTAGTCGGGGAACTGGGAACGAGCAGTACTTC. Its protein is CSASRGTGNEQYF.

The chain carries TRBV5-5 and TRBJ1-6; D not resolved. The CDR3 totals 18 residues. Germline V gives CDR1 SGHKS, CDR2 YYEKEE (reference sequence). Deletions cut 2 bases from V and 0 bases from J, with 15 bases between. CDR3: CASSLSLSLSSYNSPLHF. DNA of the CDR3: TGTGCCAGCAGCTTATCGTTGTCCTTGAGCTCCTATAATTCACCCCTCCACTTT.

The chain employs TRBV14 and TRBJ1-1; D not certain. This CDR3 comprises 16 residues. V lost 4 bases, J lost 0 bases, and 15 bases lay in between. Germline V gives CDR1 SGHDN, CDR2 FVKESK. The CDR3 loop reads CASSRAGEPMNTEAFF. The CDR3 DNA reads TGTGCCAGCAGCCGAGCTGGGGAGCCGATGAACACTGAAGCTTTCTTT.

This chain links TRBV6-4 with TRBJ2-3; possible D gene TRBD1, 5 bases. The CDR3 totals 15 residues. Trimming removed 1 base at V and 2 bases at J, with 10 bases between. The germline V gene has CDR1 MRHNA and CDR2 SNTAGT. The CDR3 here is CASSDLGAPTDTQYF. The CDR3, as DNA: TGTGCCAGCAGTGACTTAGGGGCCCCCACAGATACGCAGTATTTT.